The 28 T cell receptor beta chains listed next were all sequenced from one sample in a study of technical replicates of blood from four donors. Clones were sequenced by immunoSEQ multiplex PCR, and TCRdb holds only the in-frame ones, with some missing. The table records about 91,000 clones, 85% to 95% of them present only once. The material sequenced was T cells isolated from PBMCs. These receptors originate from a human donor in good health.

The chain links TRBV27 to TRBJ1-1, with D unresolved. CDR1 is MNHEY, CDR2 SMNVEV, per germline (reference sequence). V lost 1 base to trimming and J lost 3 bases, with 9 bases between them. The CDR3 has 14 amino acids. CDR3 in DNA: TGTGCCAGCAGTTTATGGAGGGATGACACTGAAGCTTTCTTT. Translation gives CASSLWRDDTEAFF.

This clone was seen once. The chain employs TRBV5-4 and TRBJ2-3; 9 nucleotides agree with TRBD2. Germline V gene sequence: CDR1 SGHNT, CDR2 YYREEE (reference sequence). The CDR3 is made up of 17 amino acids. The V and J ends lost 0 bases and 2 bases, in that order; junction bases with no gene match: 7. CDR3 DNA: TGTGCCAGCAGCTTGGCCTCCGGACTAGCGCTCACAGATACGCAGTATTTT. It specifies CASSLASGLALTDTQYF.

The genes are TRBV25-1 and TRBJ2-3; the D gene is possibly TRBD1 (6 bases). CDR3 length equals 15 residues. Germline CDR1 is MGHDK and CDR2 is SYGVNS. Trimming pared 2 bases from V and 0 bases from J, leaving 9 bases between. The CDR3 nucleotides read TGTGCCAGCAGTGAAGGACAGTGGAGCACAGATACGCAGTATTTT. Translation: CASSEGQWSTDTQYF. Drawing the rest from reference TRBV25-1 and TRBJ2-3, the complete variable domain is EADIYQTPRYLVIGTGKKITLECSQTMGHDKMYWYQQDPGMELHLIHYSYGVNSTEKGDLSSESTVSRIRTEHFPLTLESARPSHTSQYLCASSEGQWSTDTQYFGPGTRLTVL.

The rearrangement links TRBV9 to TRBJ1-1, with TRBD1 identical over 9 bases. The V and J ends lost 0 bases and 10 bases, in that order; junction bases with no gene match: 7. Germline-derived CDR1 and CDR2 are SGDLS and YYNGEE. This CDR3 contains 14 residues. The CDR3 sequence: CASSVEDRGTRAFF. In DNA form, the CDR3 reads TGTGCCAGCAGCGTAGAAGACAGGGGGACTCGAGCTTTCTTT.

CDR3 coding DNA: TGTGCCAGCAGTTACTCAATTTCGGGGAGTCCGAACACCATATATTTT. Translating it yields CASSYSISGSPNTIYF. The chain employs TRBV6-6 and TRBJ1-3; no clear D. Trimming stripped 0 bases from V and 7 bases from J, with 16 bases between. This CDR3 contains 16 residues. CDR1 and CDR2 (germline): MNHNY, SVGAGI (reference sequence).

For the CDR3, the DNA is TGTGCCAGTACATTCAACATGGCCTACGAGCAGTACTTC. This translates into CASTFNMAYEQYF. The gene calls are TRBV7-8 and TRBJ2-7; D is ambiguous. The germline V gene encodes CDR1 SGHVS and CDR2 FQNEAQ. Trimming cost V 9 bases and J 2 bases, with 14 bases left between them. This CDR3 has 13 residues.

This clone was recorded once. This chain connects TRBV28 to TRBJ2-7; TRBD1 agrees at 7 bases. The CDR3 totals 14 residues. Germline CDR1 is MDHEN and CDR2 is SYDVKM. V trimming: 4 bases; J trimming: 3 bases; junction bases outside the gene matches: 6. The CDR3 loop is CASSYGTANYEQYF. CDR3 nucleotides: TGTGCCAGCAGTTACGGGACAGCTAACTACGAGCAGTACTTC.

The chain employs TRBV30 and TRBJ2-7, with D tentatively TRBD1 (7 bases). CDR3 size: 12 residues. Germline lookup yields CDR1 GTSNPN and CDR2 SVGIG (reference sequence). V shed 7 bases and J shed 4 bases, with 14 bases lying between them. The CDR3 DNA reads TGTGCCTCTAGGGACAGCGGGTACGAGCAGTACTTC. This codes for CASRDSGYEQYF.

The chain is built from TRBV9 and TRBJ2-5; D not resolved. From germline, CDR1 is SGDLS and CDR2 YYNGEE. This CDR3 contains 14 residues. Trimming stripped 0 bases from V and 1 base from J, with 7 bases between. The CDR3 sequence: CASSVALSQETQYF. In nucleotides, the CDR3 is TGTGCCAGCAGCGTAGCTCTCAGCCAAGAGACCCAGTACTTC.

The CDR3 here is CASSPGTDFTGELFF. The DNA of the CDR3 is TGTGCCAGCAGCCCCGGGACTGATTTCACCGGGGAGCTGTTTTTT. The J gene is TRBJ2-2, the V gene TRBV7-9; possibly TRBD2 for D (6 bases). The CDR3 length is 15 residues. V was shortened by 5 bases and J by 4 bases, with 14 bases between the two germline ends. Germline V gene data show CDR1 as SEHNR and CDR2 as FQNEAQ (reference sequence).

This rearrangement joins TRBV19 to TRBJ2-1; TRBD2 matches at 7 bases. Germline values: CDR1 LNHDA, CDR2 SQIVND (reference sequence). This CDR3 comprises 15 residues. V shed 8 bases and J 8 bases; nucleotides not matched to a gene: 15. The CDR3 sequence: CASPREGGPLDEQFF. The CDR3 nucleotides read TGTGCCAGTCCTAGGGAGGGAGGACCACTGGATGAGCAGTTCTTC.

The J gene is TRBJ1-4, the V gene TRBV12-5, with a tentative D call TRBD1 (5 bases). CDR3 length: 14 amino acids. Germline lookup yields CDR1 LGHNT and CDR2 FRNRAP. Trimming removed 1 base from V and 8 bases from J, with 11 bases in between. CDR3 bases: TGTGCTAGTGGTTTGGGTAGGGGTGAGGAAAAACTGTTTTTT. Translation gives CASGLGRGEEKLFF.

V usage is TRBV29-1 and J usage is TRBJ2-1, with TRBD2 matching 7 bases. After removal of 4 bases from V and 13 bases from J, the junction contained 4 bases not matched to a gene. CDR3 size: 10 residues. Germline V gene lookup returns CDR1 SQVTM and CDR2 ANQGSEA. Here the CDR3 DNA reads TGCAGCGTTGTTGCGGGGGACCAGTTCTTC. It is translated as CSVVAGDQFF.

The chain uses TRBV5-1 and TRBJ2-2; weak D call: TRBD1 (5 bases). This CDR3 spans 14 amino acids. Trimming shortened V by 2 bases and J by 6 bases, and 11 bases separated the two germline ends. The germline gives CDR1 SGHRS, CDR2 YFSETQ. The CDR3 nucleotides are TGCGCCAGCAGCTTCGTACAGGCGGCCGGGGAGCTGTTTTTT. Protein: CASSFVQAAGELFF.

For the CDR3, the DNA is TGTGCCAGCAGTGAAGCGCGGGCCAGCCCCTATGGCTACACCTTC. Translated, it gives CASSEARASPYGYTF. This chain uses TRBV2 with TRBJ1-2; D unresolved. Deletions cut 0 bases from V and 4 bases from J, with 12 bases between. The CDR3 spans 15 residues. Germline loops: CDR1 SNHLY, CDR2 FYNNEI.

The CDR3 protein is CASKTPQDAGELFF. The CDR3 coding sequence is TGTGCCAGTAAGACACCTCAAGACGCCGGGGAGCTGTTTTTT. This chain connects TRBV19 to TRBJ2-2; D gene unclear. CDR3 length: 14 residues. Trimming took 7 bases from V and 6 from J, leaving 15 bases between them. The germline V gene has CDR1 LNHDA and CDR2 SQIVND (reference sequence).

This chain uses TRBV9 with TRBJ1-5; D might be TRBD1 (6 bases). Trimming left V 2 bases short and J 3 bases short, with 9 bases between. CDR3 length: 14 residues. Germline CDR1 SGDLS, CDR2 YYNGEE. In DNA, the CDR3 is TGTGCCAGCAGCGTTTCAGGGGCCAATCAGCCCCAGCATTTT. As protein: CASSVSGANQPQHF.

The rearrangement links TRBV27 to TRBJ2-7, with 9 bases fitting TRBD1. CDR3 length: 15 amino acids. From germline, CDR1 is MNHEY and CDR2 SMNVEV (reference sequence). Trimming at V came to 5 bases and at J to 6 bases, leaving 11 bases not matched to a gene. CDR3: CASSIRDRALSEQYF. As DNA, the CDR3 is TGTGCCAGCAGTATTCGGGACAGGGCCCTTTCCGAGCAGTACTTC.

V usage is TRBV5-5 and J usage is TRBJ2-1; 14 bases are shared with TRBD2. The germline CDR1 and CDR2 sequences are SGHKS and YYEKEE (reference sequence). The J segment lost 4 bases and the V segment lost 6 bases, leaving 12 bases of the junction unmatched. The CDR3 runs 18 residues. CDR3 DNA sequence: TGTGCCAGCAAGTATGGGACTAGCGGGAGAGGGAGATACAATGAGCAGTTCTTC. Translated, it gives CASKYGTSGRGRYNEQFF.

This clone was recorded only once. The J gene is TRBJ1-3, the V gene TRBV28; possible D gene TRBD1, 6 bases. V lost 3 bases to trimming and J lost 8 bases, with 8 bases between them. The CDR3 runs 12 residues. Germline-derived CDR1 and CDR2 are MDHEN and SYDVKM. The CDR3 is CASSFRTDTIYF. The CDR3 DNA reads as TGTGCCAGCAGTTTTCGGACAGACACCATATATTTT.

CDR3 nucleotide sequence: TGTGCCAGCAGGGACAGGGAGGACACTGAAGCTTTCTTT. This gives the protein CASRDREDTEAFF. This chain links TRBV6-1 with TRBJ1-1; 8 nucleotides line up with TRBD1. Germline V gene data show CDR1 as MNHNS and CDR2 as SASEGT. The CDR3 has 13 amino acids. J gave up 3 bases and V 6 bases, and 3 bases lay outside the gene matches.

The J gene is TRBJ2-7, the V gene TRBV19; 10 bases match TRBD1. Per the germline V gene, CDR1 is LNHDA and CDR2 is SQIVND (reference sequence). Germline trimming cut 6 bases from V and 4 bases from J; bases unmatched to any gene: 9. The CDR3 length is 15 residues. Written as DNA, the CDR3 is TGTGCCAGTAGGCCCCGGACAGGGGGGGGATACGAGCAGTACTTC. Its translation is CASRPRTGGGYEQYF. Filled out from reference TRBV19 and TRBJ2-7, the complete variable domain reads DGGITQSPKYLFRKEGQNVTLSCEQNLNHDAMYWYRQDPGQGLRLIYYSQIVNDFQKGDIAEGYSVSREKKESFPLTVTSAQKNPTAFYLCASRPRTGGGYEQYFGPGTRLTVT.

The chain uses TRBV7-9 and TRBJ1-2; TRBD1 might be the D (5 bases). This CDR3 contains 13 residues. CDR1 is SEHNR and CDR2 is FQNEAQ in the germline V gene (reference sequence). Trimming removed 10 bases at V and 1 base at J, with 13 bases between. The CDR3 DNA follows: TGTGCCACGGAACGGGGGTTTAACTATGGCTACACCTTC. Its protein is CATERGFNYGYTF.

The chain combines TRBV6-1 with TRBJ2-7, with TRBD2 matching over 10 bases. There are 15 residues in the CDR3. V lost 6 bases and J lost 1; bases outside the gene matches: 6. Germline V gives CDR1 MNHNS, CDR2 SASEGT. DNA of the CDR3: TGTGCCAGCAGGGATCCGGGACTAGCGTCCTACGAGCAGTACTTC. It yields the protein CASRDPGLASYEQYF.

This clone was seen a single time. The gene calls are TRBV7-9 and TRBJ2-3; TRBD1 is a possible D gene (6 bases). Germline loops: CDR1 SEHNR, CDR2 FQNEAQ (reference sequence). CDR3 length: 18 residues. Trimming stripped 1 base from V and 3 bases from J, with 20 bases between. CDR3 DNA sequence: TGTGCCAGCAGCTTAGTGGGAATACAGGGACGTGGGACAGATACGCAGTATTTT. It is translated as CASSLVGIQGRGTDTQYF.

The V call is TRBV6-4, the J call TRBJ2-7; possibly TRBD1 for D (6 bases). V was clipped by 2 bases and J by 6 bases, with 17 bases between them. The CDR3 contains 15 residues. CDR1 is MRHNA and CDR2 is SNTAGT in the germline V gene. CDR3: CASSDDRPLYSEQYF. The CDR3 DNA follows: TGTGCCAGCAGTGACGACAGGCCCCTCTACTCCGAGCAGTACTTC.

The chain carries TRBV30 and TRBJ1-6; D call uncertain. The V gene lost 1 base and the J gene lost 1 base, with 8 bases spanning the gap. Germline V CDR1 and CDR2: GTSNPN, SVGIG (reference sequence). The CDR3 spans 15 residues. CDR3 sequence reads: CAWSETLSYNSPLHF. For the CDR3, the DNA is TGTGCCTGGAGTGAGACACTTTCCTATAATTCACCCCTCCACTTT.

The rearrangement uses TRBV28 and TRBJ2-2; 8 positions match TRBD1. The junction had 7 bases not matched to a gene; V was cut back by 5 bases and J by 2 bases. Looked up from germline, CDR1 is MDHEN and CDR2 is SYDVKM. This CDR3 spans 16 amino acids. This CDR3 is CASSPWGTGNTGELFF. In DNA, the CDR3 is TGTGCCAGCAGTCCATGGGGGACAGGCAACACCGGGGAGCTGTTTTTT.